The clone carrying this T cell receptor beta chain was observed at least ten times. Antigen unknown. The sample comes from a study of metastatic and nonmetastatic thyroid tumors. Study-wide results and limits: Reports indicated that malignant thyroid tumors showed significantly higher TCR beta diversity than benign nodules did, in blood and tumor.

No patient received treatment before thyroid surgery. In the study's own analysis: In papillary thyroid cancer, a distant-metastasis classifier was built using CDR3 differences across clinicopathological groups. TCRdb re-processed the PCR reads through MiXCR. The V and J calls were not made by the authors but by TCRdb's processing. The sample yields 15,000 to 25,000 clones, 20% to 25% seen once. Germline CDR1 and CDR2: MNHNY and SVGAGI (reference sequence). This CDR3 is 14 amino acids long. V lost 2 bases and J lost 2, with 9 bases in between. This TCR was sampled from a male donor with papillary thyroid cancer or a benign thyroid nodule (not recorded which). Some clones in this sample may be carry-over from other donors' samples. The chain employs TRBV6-6 and TRBJ2-5; D remains ambiguous. Sequenced sample: tumor tissue. The CDR3 bases are TGTGCCAGCAGTTACGGGCCCAGACAAGAGACCCAGTACTTC. It translates to CASSYGPRQETQYF.